Following are 18 T cell receptor beta chains from one sample sequenced in a study of CD8 T cells in Susac syndrome. The RNA input was about 0.5 to 1 ug, and it was reverse transcribed with random hexamers. TCRdb re-analysed the immunoSEQ multiplex PCR reads in MiXCR, keeping a single row per CDR3 protein. The table records some 450,000 distinct CDR3 sequences, about 85% of them present only once. What was sequenced was CD8+ T cells from PBMCs. These receptors were obtained from a human donor with multiple sclerosis.

Concerning this clonotype: A read error is likely, as this CDR3 ends without the conserved phenylalanine or tryptophan. The chain links TRBV6-1 to TRBJ2-2; D unresolved. The germline V gene encodes CDR1 MNHNS and CDR2 SASEGT. The CDR3 length is 16 residues. Between the trimmed V and J ends, which lost 1 base and 3 bases, there was a span of 12 bases. For the CDR3, the DNA is TGTGCCAGCAGTGAAGGGGGTAGGGTCGACACCGGGGAGCTGTTTCTT. The encoded protein is CASSEGGRVDTGELFL.

The V and J genes are TRBV7-2 and TRBJ2-3; the D is unclear. Germline CDR1 is SGHTA and CDR2 is FQGNSA. The V and J ends lost 4 bases and 5 bases respectively, with 7 bases between them. The CDR3 is made up of 12 amino acids. CDR3 protein: CASSSGIDTQYF. DNA for the CDR3: TGTGCCAGCAGCTCGGGTATAGATACGCAGTATTTT.

The chain links TRBV7-6 to TRBJ2-7, with D possibly called TRBD1 or TRBD2 (5 bases each). This CDR3 has 17 residues. V gave up 4 bases and J gave up 2 bases, with 21 bases separating them. Germline lookup yields CDR1 SGHVS and CDR2 FNYEAQ. The CDR3, as DNA: TGTGCCAGCAGCTCAGCTCCGGGACCGCCGACCACCTACGAGCAGTACTTC. Its translation: CASSSAPGPPTTYEQYF.

The J gene is TRBJ2-2, the V gene TRBV24-1; 12 nucleotides match TRBD2. Trimming removed 3 bases from V and 0 bases from J; junction bases left unmatched: 7. CDR1 KGHDR and CDR2 SFDVKD come from the germline V gene. The CDR3 sequence is 19 residues long. The CDR3 DNA sequence: TGTGCCACCAGTGATCCGTCGACTAGCGGGGGACCGAACACCGGGGAGCTGTTTTTT. Translating gives CATSDPSTSGGPNTGELFF.

The gene calls are TRBV6-5 and TRBJ1-2; D uncertain. Germline V gene data show CDR1 as MNHEY and CDR2 as SVGAGI. The germline V and J ends were trimmed by 0 bases and 3 bases, with 8 bases remaining between them. The CDR3 is 14 residues long. CDR3 residues: CASSYSYGDYGYTF. CDR3 coding DNA: TGTGCCAGCAGTTACTCGTACGGCGACTATGGCTACACCTTC.

The chain joins TRBV15 to TRBJ2-7; D perhaps matches TRBD2 (6 bases). Trimming cost V 0 bases and J 5 bases, with 11 bases left between them. Germline-derived CDR1 and CDR2 are LNHNV and YYDKDF (reference sequence). CDR3 length: 14 residues. The CDR3 DNA is TGTGCCACCAGCAGAGATGAAGGGAGGCACGAGCAGTACTTC. Translated, it gives CATSRDEGRHEQYF.

The chain recombines TRBV10-3 with TRBJ1-2; weak D call: TRBD1 (6 bases). From germline, CDR1 is ENHRY and CDR2 SYGVKD. V gave up 2 bases and J gave up 2 bases, with 15 bases separating them. The CDR3 is made up of 16 amino acids. CDR3 sequence reads: CAISEEGEGSNYGYTF. The CDR3 bases are TGTGCCATCAGTGAGGAGGGGGAGGGATCCAACTATGGCTACACCTTC.

The V gene is TRBV7-9, the J gene TRBJ1-2, with TRBD1 as a possible D gene (6 bases). V gave up 2 bases and J gave up 4 bases, with 11 bases separating them. The CDR3 is 14 residues long. Per the germline V gene, CDR1 is SEHNR and CDR2 is FQNEAQ (reference sequence). The CDR3 region has the DNA TGTGCCAGCAGCTTACTACAGGGCAGCTATGGCTACACCTTC. Its translation: CASSLLQGSYGYTF.

The chain combines TRBV25-1 with TRBJ2-7, with D hard to call. The V gene's germline CDR1 is MGHDK and CDR2 SYGVNS. The CDR3 spans 12 residues. Trimming removed 2 bases at V and 3 bases at J, with 5 bases between. The CDR3 sequence is CASSEMDYEQYF. CDR3 nucleotides: TGTGCCAGCAGTGAAATGGACTACGAGCAGTACTTC.

CDR3 sequence (DNA): TGTGCCAGCAGCGCCGGACTAGCGGGAGTTAGAACCTACGAGCAGTACTTC. It specifies CASSAGLAGVRTYEQYF. The chain couples TRBV9 to TRBJ2-7, with 13 positions matching TRBD2. Germline lookup yields CDR1 SGDLS and CDR2 YYNGEE. The CDR3 sequence is 17 residues long. The trim removed 3 bases at V and 2 bases at J, leaving 8 bases unmatched.

The rearrangement joins TRBV15 to TRBJ1-1; TRBD1 matches 7 bases. CDR1 LNHNV and CDR2 YYDKDF come from the germline V gene (reference sequence). With 1 base clipped from V and 4 bases from J, the junction kept 3 bases outside the gene matches. The CDR3 is made up of 14 amino acids. The chain's CDR3 is CATSRVQGGTEAFF. As DNA, the CDR3 is TGTGCCACCAGCAGAGTCCAGGGGGGCACTGAAGCTTTCTTT.

The V and J genes are TRBV4-1 and TRBJ2-3, with unresolved D. CDR3 length: 12 amino acids. V was clipped by 5 bases and J by 6 bases, with 9 bases between them. From germline, CDR1 is MGHRA and CDR2 YSYEKL. As DNA, the CDR3 is TGCGCCAGCAGCTATGAAGCCGATACGCAGTATTTT. Translating gives CASSYEADTQYF.

The chain links TRBV6-5 to TRBJ1-5, with TRBD1 matching 7 bases. The CDR3 is made up of 15 amino acids. J gave up 2 bases and V 5 bases, and 6 bases lay outside the gene matches. The germline gives CDR1 MNHEY, CDR2 SVGAGI. In DNA, the CDR3 is TGTGCCAGCAGTCAGGGGGGAGGGGGCAATCAGCCCCAGCATTTT. Protein sequence: CASSQGGGGNQPQHF.

The rearrangement uses TRBV6-5 and TRBJ2-1; 11 bases agree with TRBD1. Germline values: CDR1 MNHEY, CDR2 SVGAGI. The CDR3 is 15 amino acids. The ends lost 2 bases at V and 6 bases at J; junction bases unmatched: 3. The CDR3 sequence is CASSYTGTGGNEQFF. CDR3 sequence (DNA): TGTGCCAGCAGTTACACCGGGACAGGGGGCAATGAGCAGTTCTTC.

Remarks on this clonotype: The junction does not match germline at one end; this may be a read error. The rearrangement uses TRBV7-7 and TRBJ2-1; possible D gene TRBD2, 5 bases. The length of the CDR3 is 13 residues. Germline CDR1 reads SSHAT; CDR2 reads FNYEAQ (reference sequence). The CDR3 sequence: CASSFTTGNEQFF. Written as DNA, the CDR3 is TGTGCTAGCAGCTTTACGACGGGGAATGAGCAGTTCTTC.

A note on this clonotype: At one end, the junction sequence differs from germline, possibly due to a read error. V usage is TRBV7-2 and J usage is TRBJ2-7; D unclear. Germline-derived CDR1 and CDR2 are SGHTA and FQGNSA. CDR3 length: 13 residues. CDR3 protein: CASSLALTQRGHF. The CDR3, as DNA: TGTGCCAGCAGCTTAGCGCTGACCCAACGAGGCCACTTC.

The rearrangement joins TRBV3-1 to TRBJ1-1; D perhaps matches TRBD1 (5 bases). Per the germline V gene, CDR1 is LGHDT and CDR2 is YNNKEL (reference sequence). The length of the CDR3 is 14 residues. Trimming removed 3 bases from V and 5 bases from J, with 13 bases in between. The CDR3 region is CASSQATGRTEAFF. CDR3 coding DNA: TGTGCCAGCAGCCAGGCCACGGGACGAACTGAAGCTTTCTTT.

The chain is built from TRBV12-3 or TRBV12-4 and TRBJ2-1; 13 bases match TRBD2. V dropped 7 bases and J dropped 9; count of bases not matched to a gene: 9. This CDR3 is 15 amino acids long. CDR3 DNA: TGTGCCAGCACCCTAGGACTAGCGGGAGTCGGTGAGCAGTTCTTC. Its translation: CASTLGLAGVGEQFF.